This T cell receptor beta chain was sequenced during a study of T cells after yellow fever vaccination. Study findings and constraints: Post-booster samples contained most primary-vaccination clones (more than 95% CD4, about 85% CD8).

This CDR3 is built from 14 residues. Germline V gene data show CDR1 as SNHLY and CDR2 as FYNNEI. V lost 2 bases and J 4 bases, leaving 12 bases between the germline ends. This clonotype was recorded a few times. What it recognizes is unknown. Researchers made TCR cDNA using 5'RACE template switching, and this step added a universal primer site and UMIs. TCRdb re-analysed the 5' RACE reads in MiXCR, keeping a single row per CDR3 protein. Altogether under 500,000 distinct CDR3 sequences are present, roughly 20% being singletons, with the ten largest covering around 17%. The sequences come from PBMCs, collected before the yellow fever booster vaccination. This chain links TRBV2 with TRBJ2-7; D gene uncertain. The sequence was collected from a man younger than 35 who received the YFV17D yellow fever vaccine. The DNA of the CDR3 is TGTGCCAGCAGTGAAACGGGCGGATGGTACGAGCAGTACTTC. Amino acid sequence: CASSETGGWYEQYF.